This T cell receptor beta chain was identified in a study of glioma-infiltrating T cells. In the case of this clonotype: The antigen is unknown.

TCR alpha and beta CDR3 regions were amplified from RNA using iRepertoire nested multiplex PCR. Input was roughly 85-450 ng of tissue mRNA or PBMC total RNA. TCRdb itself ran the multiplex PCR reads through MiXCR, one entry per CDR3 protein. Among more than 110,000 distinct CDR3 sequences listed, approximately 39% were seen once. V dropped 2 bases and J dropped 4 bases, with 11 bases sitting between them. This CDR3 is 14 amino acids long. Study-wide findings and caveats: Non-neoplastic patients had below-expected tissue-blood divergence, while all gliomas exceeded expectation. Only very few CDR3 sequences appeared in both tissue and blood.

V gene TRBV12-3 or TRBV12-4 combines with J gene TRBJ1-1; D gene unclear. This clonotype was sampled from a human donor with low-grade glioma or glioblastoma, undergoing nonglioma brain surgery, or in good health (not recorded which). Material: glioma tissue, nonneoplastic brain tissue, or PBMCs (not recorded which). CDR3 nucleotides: TGTGCCAGCAGTTTACGTTGGGGAGCCACTGAAGCTTTCTTT. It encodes CASSLRWGATEAFF.